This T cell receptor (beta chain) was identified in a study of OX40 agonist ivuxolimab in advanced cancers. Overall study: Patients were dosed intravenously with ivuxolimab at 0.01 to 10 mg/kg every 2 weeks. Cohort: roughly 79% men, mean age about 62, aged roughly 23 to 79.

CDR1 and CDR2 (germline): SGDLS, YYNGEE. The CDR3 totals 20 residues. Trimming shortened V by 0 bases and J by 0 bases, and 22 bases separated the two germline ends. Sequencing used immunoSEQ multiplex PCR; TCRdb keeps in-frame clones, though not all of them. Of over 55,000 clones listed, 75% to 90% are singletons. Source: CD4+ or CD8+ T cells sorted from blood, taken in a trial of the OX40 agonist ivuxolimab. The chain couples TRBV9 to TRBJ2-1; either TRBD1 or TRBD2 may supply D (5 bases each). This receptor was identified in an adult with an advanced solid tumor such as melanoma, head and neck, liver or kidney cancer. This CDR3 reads CASSVDWGRPFSSSYNEQFF. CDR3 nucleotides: TGTGCCAGCAGCGTAGACTGGGGACGGCCATTTTCAAGCTCCTACAATGAGCAGTTCTTC.